This TCR beta chain originates from a study of identical twins. A remark on this clonotype: The antigen is unknown.

TCRdb analysed the 5' RACE reads with MiXCR anew, one entry per CDR3 protein. The data contain about 240,000 distinct CDR3 sequences, 7.5% of them seen just once; the ten biggest clones take up around 5%. Whole-study results and caveats: The study found that models underestimated out-of-frame TCR alpha sharing in monozygotic twins.

CDR1 and CDR2 from the germline V gene are WSHSY and SAAADI. J lost 5 bases, V lost 6 bases, and 6 bases had no gene match. CDR3 size: 13 residues. These data also featured in a second study, about yellow fever vaccine responses in identical twins.

This chain connects TRBV10-2 to TRBJ2-5; 7 nucleotides line up with TRBD2. The sequence came from a woman under 30 in good health. Source material: CD8+ T cells sorted from blood. In DNA, the CDR3 is TGCGCCAGCAGCCAAGGACTAGATGAGACCCAGTACTTC. It translates to CASSQGLDETQYF.